The entry below gives a single T cell receptor beta chain sequence along with its context. This record comes from a study of blood T cell repertoires in COVID-19. About the study: Samples of COVID-19 (acute and convalescent) were obtained from the United States, Italy and Spain.

The V segment lost 3 bases and the J segment 4 bases; nucleotides outside the gene matches: 6. Per germline, CDR1 KGHDR and CDR2 SFDVKD. The CDR3 is 15 amino acids. In the authors' workflow: Using reference gene primer amplification, nucleated cell counts were estimated. Sequencing was performed with immunoSEQ multiplex PCR; in TCRdb, only in-frame clones are kept and a portion is missing. V, J and clone size were drawn from that table, and D and trimming were deduced from the DNA. The top ten clones hold roughly 1.5% of a sample with 45,000 to 55,000 clones, roughly 84% of them seen once. This chain joins TRBV24-1 and TRBJ2-3, with 7 bases that match TRBD1. The sequence came from a man aged 45 to 65 with acute or convalescent COVID-19. Sequencing input: peripheral blood. In DNA form, the CDR3 reads TGTGCCACCAGTGATGGGACAGTCACGGCAGATACGCAGTATTTT. Protein product: CATSDGTVTADTQYF.